This T cell receptor beta chain derives from a study of control samples from healthy donors and cancer patients. This CDR3 is 14 amino acids long. Germline loops: CDR1 SEHNR, CDR2 FQNEAQ (reference sequence). Profiling relied on immunoSEQ multiplex PCR, and the TCRdb table lists in-frame clones only, not all of them. This table holds tens of thousands of clones, less than 95% found once. To note about this clone: A read error may produce the germline difference seen at one junction end.

Sequencing was performed on blood. This receptor was taken from a young man in good health. The chain couples TRBV7-9 to TRBJ2-5; a possible D gene is TRBD2 (5 bases). The CDR3 bases are TGTGCCAGCAACTTAGCGCCCAGACAAGAGACCCAGTACTTC. Encoded protein: CASNLAPRQETQYF.